These T cell receptor beta chains were read from a single sample in a study of early T cells in non-severe SARS-CoV-2 infection. TCRdb independently ran MiXCR on the 5' RACE reads; one entry per CDR3 protein. Of more than 35,000 distinct CDR3 sequences detected, 5.3% appear once; the ten largest clones hold less than 35%. The specimen sequenced was whole blood. The receptors derive from an adult who was a healthcare worker with PCR-confirmed SARS-CoV-2 infection or an uninfected control (not recorded which). CDR3s include the opening cysteine and the closing phenylalanine or tryptophan. Each record gives: clone size, D gene, J gene, V gene, CDR3 DNA, CDR3 protein. D genes are given only for firm matches. Clone size, where shown, is once, few, many, or a class for clones that have expanded.

few TRBD1 TRBJ2-1 TRBV30 TGTGCCTGGAGTCCCCTAGACAGGGAGTCCTACAATGAGCAGTTCTTC CAWSPLDRESYNEQFF
many TRBD2 TRBJ2-5 TRBV20-1 TGCAGTGCAACCAGGACTAGCGGGTTTTTAGAGACCCAGTACTTC CSATRTSGFLETQYF
. . TRBJ1-1 TRBV7-9 TGTGCCAGCAGCTCTCAGGGCATGGGGTCTGAAGCTTTCTTT CASSSQGMGSEAFF
many TRBD1 TRBJ2-3 TRBV11-3 TGTGCCAGCAGCCACCCGCACACAGGGGCTAGCACAGATACGCAGTATTTT CASSHPHTGASTDTQYF
few . TRBJ2-7 TRBV20-1 TGCAGTGCTGGGCACGAAGAGCAGTACTTC CSAGHEEQYF
many TRBD1 TRBJ2-1 TRBV7-9 TGTGCCAGCAGCTTAGGTGGCATTTGGGCAGGGGGCCGCAATGAGCAGTTCTTC CASSLGGIWAGGRNEQFF
few . TRBJ1-6 TRBV13 TGTGCCAGCAGCCAAGCAACCGGGACTAACAATTCACCCCTCCACTTT CASSQATGTNNSPLHF
many . TRBJ2-3 TRBV20-1 TGCAGTGCTAGAATAGAAGGCAGGGGATCCCCAGATACGCAGTATTTT CSARIEGRGSPDTQYF
many . TRBJ2-7 TRBV29-1 TGCAGCGTTGAAACCCCCTTTAAGGAGCAGTACTTC CSVETPFKEQYF
many . TRBJ1-1 TRBV12-3/TRBV12-4 TGTGCCAGCAGTCCCTGGGGGGACACTGAAGCTTTCTTT CASSPWGDTEAFF
many TRBD1 TRBJ2-5 TRBV20-1 TGCAGTGCGTGGACAGGGGGCTCGGAGACCCAGTACTTC CSAWTGGSETQYF
many . TRBJ2-5 TRBV19 TGTGCCAGTAGCTATCAAGAGGGAGAGACCCAGTACTTC CASSYQEGETQYF
. TRBD2 TRBJ2-1 TRBV6-2/TRBV6-3 TGTGCCAGCAGATCGACTAGCGAGTACAATGAGCAGTTCTTC CASRSTSEYNEQFF
few . TRBJ2-5 TRBV20-1 TGCAGTGGGATAGGGGAGACCCAGTACTTC CSGIGETQYF
. . TRBJ2-7 TRBV18 TGTGCCAGCTCACCACCCACTACCTACGAGCAGTACTTC CASSPPTTYEQYF
. . TRBJ1-1 TRBV6-6 TGTGCCAGCAGTCAAACGTACCCCGGTAGCACTGAAGCTTTCTTT CASSQTYPGSTEAFF
many TRBD1 TRBJ1-6 TRBV20-1 TGCAGTGCGCAGACAGGGGGCTCACCCCTCCACTTT CSAQTGGSPLHF
. . TRBJ2-3 TRBV27 TGTGCCAGCAGTTTAAACTTGGGAGATACGCAGTATTTT CASSLNLGDTQYF
many TRBD1 TRBJ1-1 TRBV3-1 TGTGCCAGCAGCCCGACAGGGGTCACTGAAGCTTTCTTT CASSPTGVTEAFF
many . TRBJ2-7 TRBV27 TGTGCCAGCAGTTTAGCGATACAGGGCCACGAGCAGTACTTC CASSLAIQGHEQYF
many TRBD2 TRBJ2-7 TRBV12-3/TRBV12-4 TGTGCCAGCAGTACCACTCGGACTAGCGGGAGGATGGACGAGCAGTACTTC CASSTTRTSGRMDEQYF
many . TRBJ1-5 TRBV7-8 TGTGCCAGCAGCTTAGCGAGGGGCCAGCCCCAGCATTTT CASSLARGQPQHF
few . TRBJ2-4 TRBV5-6 TGTGCCAGCAGCTTGGCGTGGCAGGAGGCCAAAAACATTCAGTACTTC CASSLAWQEAKNIQYF
many TRBD2 TRBJ2-3 TRBV20-1 TGCAGTGCTAGAGATTTGCGGGGGGGCCGCACAGATACGCAGTATTTT CSARDLRGGRTDTQYF
many . TRBJ1-1 TRBV20-1 TGCAGTGCTAGGGGATGGAGCACAGCTAACACTGAAGCTTTCTTT CSARGWSTANTEAFF
many TRBD1 TRBJ1-6 TRBV11-2 TGTGCCAGCAGCTTAGGGACAGGGGCTTCACCCCTCCACTTT CASSLGTGASPLHF
many TRBD2 TRBJ2-2 TRBV7-3 TGTGCCAGCAAATCGACTAGCCGCGGTGGGGAGCTGTTTTTT CASKSTSRGGELFF
many . TRBJ1-1 TRBV30 TGTGCCTGGAGGGGGATTACAGCGAACACTGAAGCTTTCTTT CAWRGITANTEAFF
many . TRBJ2-7 TRBV10-1 TGCGCCAGCAGCCCCGGGTCCTCCTACGAGCAGTACTTC CASSPGSSYEQYF
. TRBD2 TRBJ2-2 TRBV6-5 TGTGCCAGCAGGACTAGCGGGAGGACCGGGGAGCTGTTTTTT CASRTSGRTGELFF
few TRBD2 TRBJ2-1 TRBV4-1 TGCGCCAGCAGCCAAGACCCCGCGACTAGCGGGACTTACAATGAGCAGTTCTTC CASSQDPATSGTYNEQFF
many TRBD1 TRBJ2-5 TRBV27 TGTGCCAGCAGTCCTTGGACAGGGAAAGAGACCCAGTACTTC CASSPWTGKETQYF
many . TRBJ2-1 TRBV24-1 TGTGCCACCAGTGATTCCGGACAGCTACTCAATGAGCAGTTCTTC CATSDSGQLLNEQFF
many . TRBJ2-7 TRBV20-1 TGCAGTGCTAGACCGCCCGCGTTCTCCTACGAGCAGTACTTC CSARPPAFSYEQYF
few TRBD2 TRBJ2-1 TRBV2 TGTGCCAGCAGTGAAGTGCTAGCGGAGTACAATGAGCAGTTCTTC CASSEVLAEYNEQFF
. TRBD2 TRBJ2-1 TRBV7-2 TGTGCCAGCAGCTTTTCCGGGGGGTCTGAGCAGTTCTTC CASSFSGGSEQFF
many . TRBJ2-1 TRBV5-4 TGTGCCAGCAGCCGGGACACTTTTAGCTCCTACAATGAGCAGTTCTTC CASSRDTFSSYNEQFF
many . TRBJ2-7 TRBV4-2 TGTGCCAGCAGCCAATTCCGGGATATCGAGCAGTACTTC CASSQFRDIEQYF
many TRBD1 TRBJ2-1 TRBV12-3/TRBV12-4 TGTGCCAGCAGTTTAAGGGTTGGAAGGGACAGGGGATCCTACAATGAGCAGTTCTTC CASSLRVGRDRGSYNEQFF
many . TRBJ2-3 TRBV18 TGTGCCAGCTCACCACCGGTCACAGATACGCAGTATTTT CASSPPVTDTQYF
. . TRBJ1-4 TRBV18 TGTGCCAGCTCACCACGGGCAGGGCTCTCTGAAAAACTGTTTTTT CASSPRAGLSEKLFF
many TRBD2 TRBJ2-1 TRBV12-3/TRBV12-4 TGTGCCAGCAGTCCCCGGAGGGGACTAGCGGGAGGGCATGAGCAGTTCTTC CASSPRRGLAGGHEQFF
many . TRBJ1-1 TRBV6-2/TRBV6-3 TGTGCCAGCAGCTCCCCCTCGACAGGCGCATTGAGAGCTTTCTTT CASSSPSTGALRAFF
few . TRBJ2-1 TRBV30 TGTGCCTGGTCTCGGGGGCTTTGGGATGAGCAGTTCTTC CAWSRGLWDEQFF
. . TRBJ2-2 TRBV5-4 TGTGCCAGCAGCCCTCCTAGGGCCGGGGAGCTGTTTTTT CASSPPRAGELFF
. TRBD2 TRBJ2-1 TRBV7-8 TGTGCCAGCAGCTTGATGACTAGCGGGGGGCCCGGACGGCTCTTC CASSLMTSGGPGRLF
few TRBD2 TRBJ2-2 TRBV4-2 TGTGCCAGCTCAAAAGGACTAGCGGGGAACACCGGGGAGCTGTTTTTT CASSKGLAGNTGELFF
many . TRBJ2-5 TRBV30 TGTGCCTGGAGTGAAAGGGAGACCCAGTACTTC CAWSERETQYF
. TRBD1 TRBJ2-1 TRBV7-3 TGTGCCAGCAGCTTAGGACAGGACTACAATGAGCAGTTCTTC CASSLGQDYNEQFF
few . TRBJ2-7 TRBV14 TGTGCCAGCAGCCAATATAGGTACGAGCAGTACTTC CASSQYRYEQYF
many . TRBJ2-1 TRBV24-1 TGTGCCACCAGTGATTCGACAGGACCCAATGAGCAGTTCTTC CATSDSTGPNEQFF
many TRBD2 TRBJ2-1 TRBV5-4 TGTGCCAGCAGCAACGGACTAGCGGGAGCATCGGGTGAGCAGTTCTTC CASSNGLAGASGEQFF
many . TRBJ2-3 TRBV5-1 TGCGCCAGCAGTTATATCAGGGATACGCAGTATTTT CASSYIRDTQYF
many . TRBJ2-5 TRBV7-2 TGTGCCAGCAGCCCCAGGGGAGCGAGGCAAGAGACCCAGTACTTC CASSPRGARQETQYF
. . TRBJ2-5 TRBV4-2 TGTGCCAGCAGCCAGAGTGGGGGAGAAGAGACCCAGTACTTC CASSQSGGEETQYF